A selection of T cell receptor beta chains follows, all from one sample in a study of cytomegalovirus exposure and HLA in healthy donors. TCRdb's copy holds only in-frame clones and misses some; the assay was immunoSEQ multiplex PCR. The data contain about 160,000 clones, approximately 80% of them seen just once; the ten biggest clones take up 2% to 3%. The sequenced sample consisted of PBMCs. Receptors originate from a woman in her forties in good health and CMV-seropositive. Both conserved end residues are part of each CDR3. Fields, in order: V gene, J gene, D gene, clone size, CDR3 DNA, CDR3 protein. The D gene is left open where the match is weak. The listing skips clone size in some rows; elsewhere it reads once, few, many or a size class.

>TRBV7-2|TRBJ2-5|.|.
TGTGCCAGCAGCCCATGGGGAGAAGAGACCCAGTACTTC
CASSPWGEETQYF
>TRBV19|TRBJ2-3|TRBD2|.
TGTGCCAGTGCTCAAATCCCGAGCGGGAGCGGGGACGATACGCAGTATTTT
CASAQIPSGSGDDTQYF
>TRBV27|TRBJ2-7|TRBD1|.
TGTGCCAGCAGCGGCGGACAGGGTAGGGTCGGCGAGCAGTACTTC
CASSGGQGRVGEQYF
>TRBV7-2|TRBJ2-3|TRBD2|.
TGTGCCAGCAGCTTGTCCCTAGCGGGCGCAGCGCAGTATTTT
CASSLSLAGAAQYF
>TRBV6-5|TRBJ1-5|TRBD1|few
TGTGCCAGCAGTTACGCCCAGGGGGGCAATCAGCCCCAGCATTTT
CASSYAQGGNQPQHF
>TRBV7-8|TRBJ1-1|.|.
TGTGCCAGCAGCCTCGACCGGGGCACTGAAGCTTTCTTT
CASSLDRGTEAFF
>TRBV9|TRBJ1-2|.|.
TGTGCCAGCAGTGGCACGGGACACCCAATCTATGGCTACACCTTC
CASSGTGHPIYGYTF
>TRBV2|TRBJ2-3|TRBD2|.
TGTGCCAGCGGGACTAGCGGGTCTAGCGCAGATACGCAGTATTTT
CASGTSGSSADTQYF
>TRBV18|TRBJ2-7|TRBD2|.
TGTGCCAGCTCACCTCAACTAGCGGGGACCTACGAGCAGTACTTC
CASSPQLAGTYEQYF
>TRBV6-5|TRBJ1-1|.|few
TGTGCCAGCAGTGTTGGGACTATGAACACTGAAGCTTTCTTT
CASSVGTMNTEAFF
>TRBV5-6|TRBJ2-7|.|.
TGTGCCAGCAGCTCCCTTCGGTTTTACGAGCAGTACTTC
CASSSLRFYEQYF
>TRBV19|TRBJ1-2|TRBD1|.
TGTGCCAGTACTGGGACAGGGGGCAACTATGGCTACACCTTC
CASTGTGGNYGYTF
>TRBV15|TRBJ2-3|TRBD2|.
TGTGCCACCAGCAGAGAAAGGCGGGGGGGTGCAGATACGCAGTATTTT
CATSRERRGGADTQYF
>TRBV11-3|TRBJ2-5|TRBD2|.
TGTGCCAGCAGCTCAGCAGGGAGGGTTGGGGAGACCCAGTACTTC
CASSSAGRVGETQYF
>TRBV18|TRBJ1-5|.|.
TGTGCCAGCTCACCACTACAGGGAAGCAATCAGCCCCAGCATTTT
CASSPLQGSNQPQHF
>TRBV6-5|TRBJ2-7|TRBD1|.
TGTGCCAGCAGTTTCATGGACAGGAGCTCCTACGAGCAGTACTTC
CASSFMDRSSYEQYF
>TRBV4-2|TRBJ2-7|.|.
TGTGCCAGCAGCCAAGGCGGCAACCTCTACGAGCAGTACTTC
CASSQGGNLYEQYF
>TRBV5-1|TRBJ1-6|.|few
TGCGCCAGCAGCTTGGAAGGGGATAATTCACCCCTCCACTTT
CASSLEGDNSPLHF
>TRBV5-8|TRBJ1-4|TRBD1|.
TGTGCCAGCAGCTCTCGGGACAGGGGTGAAAAACTGTTTTTT
CASSSRDRGEKLFF
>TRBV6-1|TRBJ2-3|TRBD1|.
TGTGCCAGCAGCCGAGGACAGGGTACAGATACGCAGTATTTT
CASSRGQGTDTQYF
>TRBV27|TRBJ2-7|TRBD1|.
TGTGCCAGCAGTTTATCCCGGACAGGGCTTAGCGAGCAGTACTTC
CASSLSRTGLSEQYF
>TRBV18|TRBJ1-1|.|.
TGTGCCAGCTCCACGAACGGGGAAGGCACTGAAGCTTTCTTT
CASSTNGEGTEAFF
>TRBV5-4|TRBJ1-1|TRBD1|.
TGTGCCAGCAGAGCAGGGGGCGAGGGCACTGAAGCTTTCTTT
CASRAGGEGTEAFF
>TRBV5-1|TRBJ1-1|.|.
TGCGCCAGTTCGACGATAGGGGTGGACACTGAAGCTTTCTTT
CASSTIGVDTEAFF
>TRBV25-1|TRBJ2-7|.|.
TGTGCCAGCAGTGTAAATCCTCAGAACTACGAGCAGTACTTC
CASSVNPQNYEQYF
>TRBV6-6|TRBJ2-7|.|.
TGTGCCAGCAGTTTGCTGGGGGGAAGCTACGAGCAGTACTTC
CASSLLGGSYEQYF
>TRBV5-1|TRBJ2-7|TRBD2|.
TGCGCCAGCAGCCAATGGGGCGGGGGGCTGGGCGAGCAGTACTTC
CASSQWGGGLGEQYF
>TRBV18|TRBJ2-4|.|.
TGTGCCAGCTCACCCGGGACGGGGGAGCGGAACATTCAGTACTTC
CASSPGTGERNIQYF
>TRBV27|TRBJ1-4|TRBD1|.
TGTGCCAGCAGTTTATCGTGGACAGGGGTCGGGGAAAAACTGTTTTTT
CASSLSWTGVGEKLFF
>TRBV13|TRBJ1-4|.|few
TGTGCCAGCAGCTCGGGGAGGAGGAATGAAAAACTGTTTTTT
CASSSGRRNEKLFF
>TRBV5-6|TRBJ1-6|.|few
TGTGCCAGCAGCTTGGGTCCGGCCTATAATTCACCCCTCCACTTT
CASSLGPAYNSPLHF
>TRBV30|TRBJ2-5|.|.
TGTGCCTGGGAGGGAGTAGTGAGGGGGCAAGAGACCCAGTACTTC
CAWEGVVRGQETQYF
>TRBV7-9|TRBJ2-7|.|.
TGTGCCAGCAGGCCTAGCGGAGGGGGAAACTACTACGAGCAGTACTTC
CASRPSGGGNYYEQYF
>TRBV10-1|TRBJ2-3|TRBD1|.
TGCGCCAGCAGTCCGGGGGACAGGGGGAAACATACGCAGTATTTT
CASSPGDRGKHTQYF
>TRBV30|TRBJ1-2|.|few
TGTGCCTGGAGTGTACAGGGAGTGAGGCAAGGCTACACCTTC
CAWSVQGVRQGYTF
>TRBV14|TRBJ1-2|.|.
TGTGCCAGCAGCCGCAACGAGGATGACTATGGCTACACCTTC
CASSRNEDDYGYTF
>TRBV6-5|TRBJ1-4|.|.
TGTGCCAGCAGCAACGGACAAGGGGTTGAAAAACTGTTTTTT
CASSNGQGVEKLFF
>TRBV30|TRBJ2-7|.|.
TGTGCCTGGAATCTAGCAGGAGCCTACGAGCAGTACTTC
CAWNLAGAYEQYF
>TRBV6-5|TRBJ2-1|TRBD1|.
TGTGCCAGCAGGGACCCGGGACAGGGCGTTTATGAGCAGTTCTTC
CASRDPGQGVYEQFF
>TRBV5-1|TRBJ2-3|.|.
TGCGCCAGCAGCTTGGGGCATCTAACGGGAGATACGCAGTATTTT
CASSLGHLTGDTQYF
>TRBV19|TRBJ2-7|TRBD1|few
TGTGCCAGTAGGCCGGGACAGGGATCCTACGAGCAGTACTTC
CASRPGQGSYEQYF
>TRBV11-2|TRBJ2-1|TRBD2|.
TGTGCCAGCAGCTTATTACTAGCGGGAGATCGGTACAATGAGCAGTTCTTC
CASSLLLAGDRYNEQFF
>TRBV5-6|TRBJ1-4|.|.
TGTGCCAGCAGCTGGGGAGACTTCTCCGATGAAAAACTGTTTTTT
CASSWGDFSDEKLFF
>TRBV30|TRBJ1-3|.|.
TGTGCCTGGAGCCGTGGGGGGGGGCAAGGAAACACCATATATTTT
CAWSRGGGQGNTIYF
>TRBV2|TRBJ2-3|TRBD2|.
TGTGCCAGCGAGCGGGGGGGCCCCACAGATACGCAGTATTTT
CASERGGPTDTQYF
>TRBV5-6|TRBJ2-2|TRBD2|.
TGTGCCAGCACCAGGAGGACTAGCGGGAGATTTATCGGGGAGCTGTTTTTT
CASTRRTSGRFIGELFF
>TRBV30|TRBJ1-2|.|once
TGTGCCCGGGGTCGGGGTCTAAGGGGCTACACCTTC
CARGRGLRGYTF
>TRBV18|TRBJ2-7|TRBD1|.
TGTGCCAGCTCACCACCGACAGGGGTGAGGGAGCAGTACTTC
CASSPPTGVREQYF
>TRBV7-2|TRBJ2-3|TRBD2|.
TGTGCCAGCAGCTTAGATAGCGGGGGCCCGTATACGCAGTATTTT
CASSLDSGGPYTQYF
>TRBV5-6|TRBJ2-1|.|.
TGTGCCAGCAGCTTGGAAGTTAGGGAGGCATACAATGAGCAGTTCTTC
CASSLEVREAYNEQFF
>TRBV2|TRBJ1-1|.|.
TGTGCCAGCAGTGCCCGAGGAGAAGCTTTCTTT
CASSARGEAFF
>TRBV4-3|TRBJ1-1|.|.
TGCGCCAGCAGCCAAGATCTGATCTATGAGAACACTGAAGCTTTCTTT
CASSQDLIYENTEAFF
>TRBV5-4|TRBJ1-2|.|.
TGTGCCAGCAGAATGGCCGGGTCAATTTCTGGCTACACCTTC
CASRMAGSISGYTF
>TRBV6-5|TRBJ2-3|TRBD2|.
TGTGCCAGCAGCGACCTAGCGGGGGGCGGAGATACGCAGTATTTT
CASSDLAGGGDTQYF
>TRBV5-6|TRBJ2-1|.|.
TGTGCCAGCAGCTTGGTAACAGCGGGCAATGAGCAGTTCTTC
CASSLVTAGNEQFF